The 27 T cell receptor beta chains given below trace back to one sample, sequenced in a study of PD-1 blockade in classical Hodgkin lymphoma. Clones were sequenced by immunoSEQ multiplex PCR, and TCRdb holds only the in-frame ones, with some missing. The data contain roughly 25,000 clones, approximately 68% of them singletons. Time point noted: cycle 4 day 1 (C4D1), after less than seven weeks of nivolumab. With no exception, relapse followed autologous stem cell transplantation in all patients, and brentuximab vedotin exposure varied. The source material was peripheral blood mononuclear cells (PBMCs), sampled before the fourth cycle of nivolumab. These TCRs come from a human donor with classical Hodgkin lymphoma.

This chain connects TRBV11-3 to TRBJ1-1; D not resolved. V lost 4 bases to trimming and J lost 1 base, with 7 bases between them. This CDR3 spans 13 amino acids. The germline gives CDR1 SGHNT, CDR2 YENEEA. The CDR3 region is CASSSARNTEAFF. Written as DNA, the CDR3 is TGTGCCAGCAGCTCGGCGAGGAACACTGAAGCTTTCTTT.

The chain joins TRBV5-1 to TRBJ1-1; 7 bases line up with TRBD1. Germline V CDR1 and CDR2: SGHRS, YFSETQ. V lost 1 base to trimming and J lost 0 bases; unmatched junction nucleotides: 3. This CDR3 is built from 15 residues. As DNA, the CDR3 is TGCGCCAGCAGCTTGAACAGGGGAATGAACACTGAAGCTTTCTTT. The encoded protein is CASSLNRGMNTEAFF.

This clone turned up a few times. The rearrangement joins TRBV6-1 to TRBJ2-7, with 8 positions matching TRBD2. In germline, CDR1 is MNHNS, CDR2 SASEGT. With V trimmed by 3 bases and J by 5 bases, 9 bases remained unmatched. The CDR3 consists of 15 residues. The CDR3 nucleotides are TGTGCCAGCAGTGATTGGGGACTAGGGCGAAACGAGCAGTACTTC. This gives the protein CASSDWGLGRNEQYF.

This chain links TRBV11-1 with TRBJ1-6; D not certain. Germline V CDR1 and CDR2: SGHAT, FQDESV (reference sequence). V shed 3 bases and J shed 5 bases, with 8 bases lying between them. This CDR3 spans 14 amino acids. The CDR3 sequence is CASSFKGNNSPLHF. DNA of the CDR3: TGTGCCAGCAGCTTCAAAGGGAATAATTCACCCCTCCACTTT.

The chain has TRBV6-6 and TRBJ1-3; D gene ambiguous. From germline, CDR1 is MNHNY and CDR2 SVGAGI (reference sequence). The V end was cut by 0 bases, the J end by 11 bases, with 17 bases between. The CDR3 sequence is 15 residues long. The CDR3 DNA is TGTGCCAGCAGTTACTCGACACTAAAGCTAACCCCCATATATTTT. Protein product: CASSYSTLKLTPIYF.

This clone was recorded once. CDR3 DNA sequence: TGTGCCTGGAGCAATGGGGCGGGGAGGGGAGATACGCAGTATTTT. Translated, it gives CAWSNGAGRGDTQYF. This chain joins TRBV30 and TRBJ2-3; 7 bases are shared with TRBD2. Germline CDR1 reads GTSNPN; CDR2 reads SVGIG (reference sequence). This CDR3 comprises 15 residues. V lost 3 bases to trimming and J lost 5 bases; unmatched junction nucleotides: 11.

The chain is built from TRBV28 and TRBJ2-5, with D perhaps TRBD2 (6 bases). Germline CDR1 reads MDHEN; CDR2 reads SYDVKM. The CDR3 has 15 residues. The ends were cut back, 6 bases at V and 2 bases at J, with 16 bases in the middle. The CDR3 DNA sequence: TGTGCCAGCAGATTGGGGGGTGGGAGACAAGAGACCCAGTACTTC. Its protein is CASRLGGGRQETQYF.

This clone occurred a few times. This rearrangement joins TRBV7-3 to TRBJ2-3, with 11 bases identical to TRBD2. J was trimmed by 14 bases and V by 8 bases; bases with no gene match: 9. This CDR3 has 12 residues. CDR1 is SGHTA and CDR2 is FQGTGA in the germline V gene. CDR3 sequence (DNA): TGTGCCAGCGGAGATCCGGGACTAGCGGTGTATTTT. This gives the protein CASGDPGLAVYF.

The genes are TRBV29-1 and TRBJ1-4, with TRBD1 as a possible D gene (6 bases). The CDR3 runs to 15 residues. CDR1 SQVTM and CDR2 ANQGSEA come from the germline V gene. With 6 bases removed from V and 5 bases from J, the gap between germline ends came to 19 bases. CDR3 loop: CSVDRLTGGNEKLFF. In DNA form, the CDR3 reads TGCAGCGTAGACCGTTTGACAGGTGGGAATGAAAAACTGTTTTTT.

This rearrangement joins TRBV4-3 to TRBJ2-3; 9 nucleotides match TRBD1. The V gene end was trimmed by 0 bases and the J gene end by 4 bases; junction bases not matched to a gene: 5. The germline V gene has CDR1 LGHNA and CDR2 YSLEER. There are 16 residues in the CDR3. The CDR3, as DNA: TGCGCCAGCAGCCAAGATCGGACAGGGGAGGCAGATACGCAGTATTTT. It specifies CASSQDRTGEADTQYF.

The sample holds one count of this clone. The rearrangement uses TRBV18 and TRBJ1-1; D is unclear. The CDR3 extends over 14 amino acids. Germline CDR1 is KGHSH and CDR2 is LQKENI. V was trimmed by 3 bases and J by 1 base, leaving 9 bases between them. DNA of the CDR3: TGTGCCAGCTCACCTCAGTTCGGGAACACTGAAGCTTTCTTT. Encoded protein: CASSPQFGNTEAFF. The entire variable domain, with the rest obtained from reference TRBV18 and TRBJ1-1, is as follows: NAGVMQNPRHLVRRRGQEARLRCSPMKGHSHVYWYRQLPEEGLKFMVYLQKENIIDESGMPKERFSAEFPKEGPSILRIQQVVRGDSAAYFCASSPQFGNTEAFFGQGTRLTVV.

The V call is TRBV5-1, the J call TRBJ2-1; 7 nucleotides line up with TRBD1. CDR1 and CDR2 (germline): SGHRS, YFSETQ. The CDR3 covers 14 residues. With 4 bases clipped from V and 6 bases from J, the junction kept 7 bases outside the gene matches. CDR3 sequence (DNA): TGCGCCAGCAGCATCCGACAGGGTTTCAATGAGCAGTTCTTC. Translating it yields CASSIRQGFNEQFF.

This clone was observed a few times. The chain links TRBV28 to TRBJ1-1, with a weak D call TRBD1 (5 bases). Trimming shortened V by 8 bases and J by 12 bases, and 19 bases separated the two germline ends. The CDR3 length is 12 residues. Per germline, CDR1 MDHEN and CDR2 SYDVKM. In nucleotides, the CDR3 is TGTGCCAGCGACCGGGACGGACTTTTGACTTTCTTT. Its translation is CASDRDGLLTFF. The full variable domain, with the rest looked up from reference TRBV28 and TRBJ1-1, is DVKVTQSSRYLVKRTGEKVFLECVQDMDHENMFWYRQDPGLGLRLIYFSYDVKMKEKGDIPEGYSVSREKKERFSLILESASTNQTSMYLCASDRDGLLTFFGQGTRLTVV.

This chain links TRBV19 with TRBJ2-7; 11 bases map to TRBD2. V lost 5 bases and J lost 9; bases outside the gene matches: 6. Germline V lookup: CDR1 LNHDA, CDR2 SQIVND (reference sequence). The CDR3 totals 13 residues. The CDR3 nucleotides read TGTGCCAGTAGTCCCGGGACTAGCGGAGCGCAGTACTTC. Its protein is CASSPGTSGAQYF.

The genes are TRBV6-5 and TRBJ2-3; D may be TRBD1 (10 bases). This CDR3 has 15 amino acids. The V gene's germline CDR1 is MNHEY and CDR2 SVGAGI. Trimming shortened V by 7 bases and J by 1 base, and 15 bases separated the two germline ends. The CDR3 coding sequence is TGTGCCAGCACTAGCGGGACAGGGGGCACAGATACGCAGTATTTT. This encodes CASTSGTGGTDTQYF.

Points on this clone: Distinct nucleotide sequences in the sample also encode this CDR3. CDR3 sequence: CASSGQGLYEQYF. The CDR3 DNA sequence: TGTGCCAGCAGCGGACAGGGGCTCTACGAGCAGTACTTC. V usage is TRBV2 and J usage is TRBJ2-7, with TRBD1 identical over 9 bases. The ends lost 6 bases at V and 3 bases at J; junction bases unmatched: 3. CDR1 and CDR2 from the germline V gene are SNHLY and FYNNEI. The CDR3 is made up of 13 amino acids.

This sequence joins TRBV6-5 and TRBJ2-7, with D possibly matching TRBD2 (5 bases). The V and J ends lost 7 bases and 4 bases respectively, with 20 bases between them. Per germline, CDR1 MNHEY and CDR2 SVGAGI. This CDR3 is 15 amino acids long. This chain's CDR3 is CASTSQAGLLYEQYF. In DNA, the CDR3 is TGTGCCAGCACCTCCCAGGCGGGTCTCTTATACGAGCAGTACTTC.

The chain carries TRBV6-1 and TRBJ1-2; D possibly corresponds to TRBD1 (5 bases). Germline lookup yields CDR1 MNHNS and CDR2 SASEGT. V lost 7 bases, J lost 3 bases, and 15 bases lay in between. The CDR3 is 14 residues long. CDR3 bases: TGTGCCAGCATTGAGGGGAGTGCGCACTATGGCTACACCTTC. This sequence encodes CASIEGSAHYGYTF.

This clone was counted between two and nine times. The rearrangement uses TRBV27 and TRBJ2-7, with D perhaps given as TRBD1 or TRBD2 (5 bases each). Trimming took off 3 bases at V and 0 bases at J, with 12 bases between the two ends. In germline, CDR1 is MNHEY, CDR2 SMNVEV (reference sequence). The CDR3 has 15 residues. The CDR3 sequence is CASSFRQRVSYEQYV. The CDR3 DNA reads TGTGCCAGCAGTTTCCGACAGAGGGTCTCCTACGAGCAGTACGTC.

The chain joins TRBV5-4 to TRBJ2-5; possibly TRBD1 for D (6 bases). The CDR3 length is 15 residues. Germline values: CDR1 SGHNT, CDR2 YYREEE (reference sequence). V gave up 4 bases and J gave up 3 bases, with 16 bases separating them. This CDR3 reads CASSAGGHREETQYF. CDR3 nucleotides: TGTGCCAGCAGCGCCGGAGGTCACAGGGAAGAGACCCAGTACTTC.

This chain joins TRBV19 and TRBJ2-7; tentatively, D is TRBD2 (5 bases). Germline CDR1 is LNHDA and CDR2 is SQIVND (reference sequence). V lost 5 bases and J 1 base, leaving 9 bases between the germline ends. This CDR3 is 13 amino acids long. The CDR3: CASSPPGSYEQYV. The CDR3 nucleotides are TGTGCCAGTAGTCCTCCGGGGTCCTACGAGCAGTACGTC.

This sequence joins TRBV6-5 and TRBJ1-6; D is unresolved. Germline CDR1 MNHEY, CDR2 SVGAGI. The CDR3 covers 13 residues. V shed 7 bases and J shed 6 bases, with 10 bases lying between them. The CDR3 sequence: CASIPAGNSPLHF. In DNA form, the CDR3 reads TGTGCCAGCATTCCCGCCGGTAATTCACCCCTCCACTTT.

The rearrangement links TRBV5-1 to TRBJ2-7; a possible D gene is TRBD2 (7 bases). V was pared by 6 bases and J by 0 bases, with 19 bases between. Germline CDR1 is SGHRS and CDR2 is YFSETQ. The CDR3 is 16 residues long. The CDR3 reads CASTNGGGGNSYEQYF. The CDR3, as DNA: TGCGCCAGCACCAATGGGGGCGGGGGAAACTCCTACGAGCAGTACTTC.

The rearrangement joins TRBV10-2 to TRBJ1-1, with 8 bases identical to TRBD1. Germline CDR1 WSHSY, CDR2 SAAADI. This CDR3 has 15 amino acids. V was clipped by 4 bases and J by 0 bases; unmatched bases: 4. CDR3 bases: TGCGCCAGCAGTGGGCAGGGGGCGATGAACACTGAAGCTTTCTTT. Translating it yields CASSGQGAMNTEAFF.

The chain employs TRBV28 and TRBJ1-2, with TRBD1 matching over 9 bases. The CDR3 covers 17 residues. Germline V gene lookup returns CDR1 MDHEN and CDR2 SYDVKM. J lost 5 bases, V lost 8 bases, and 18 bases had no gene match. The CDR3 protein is CASVGGGQGLLGYGYTF. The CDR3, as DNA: TGTGCCAGCGTGGGGGGGGGACAGGGCCTTCTCGGGTATGGCTACACCTTC.

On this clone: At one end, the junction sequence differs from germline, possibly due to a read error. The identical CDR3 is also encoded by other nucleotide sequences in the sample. The CDR3 is CASSSGDRINYGYTF. The CDR3 DNA is TGTGCCAGCAGCTCGGGGGACAGGATAAACTATGGTTACACCTTC. The chain uses TRBV13 and TRBJ1-2; 8 nucleotides match TRBD1. Germline CDR1 reads PRHDT; CDR2 reads FYEKMQ (reference sequence). The CDR3 is 15 amino acids.

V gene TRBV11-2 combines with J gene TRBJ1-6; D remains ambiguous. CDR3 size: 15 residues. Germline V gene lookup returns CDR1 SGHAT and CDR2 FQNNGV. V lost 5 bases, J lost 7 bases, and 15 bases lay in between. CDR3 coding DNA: TGTGCCAGCAGCACCTGGAGTTCCGGCAATTCACCCCTCCACTTT. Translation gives CASSTWSSGNSPLHF.